This TCR beta chain emerged from a study of blood T cells in healthy people across ages. Primers used in a second PCR of roughly 6 to 11 cycles were a sample-barcoded 5' primer and a J-beta primer mix. TCRdb re-derived calls from the 5' RACE reads in MiXCR, one entry per CDR3 protein. Of 780,000 or so distinct CDR3 sequences in the sample, around a quarter were seen once. CDR1 and CDR2 from the germline V gene are SEHNR and FQNEAQ (reference sequence). The CDR3 loop spans 13 amino acids. A few counts support this clonotype. An end of the junction does not agree with germline; a read error may underlie this. The data were also submitted as part of a second study, on T cells of mothers and their children.

The rearrangement joins TRBV7-9 to TRBJ2-5, with D uncertain. The sequenced material came from blood. This TCR came from a boy aged 5-17 years in good health. The CDR3 coding sequence is TGTGCCAGCGGCTTAGAGATTCCGGAGACCCAGTACTTC. Translated, it gives CASGLEIPETQYF.